A single sample is the source of the 21 T cell receptor beta chains below, sequenced in a study of cytomegalovirus exposure and HLA in healthy donors. Vbeta (60) and Jbeta (13) primers were used in the PCR. Produced via immunoSEQ multiplex PCR; TCRdb's table is partial and in-frame only. The sample table sets out roughly 220,000 clones. The specimen was PBMCs. The origin of the receptors is a girl aged 2-10 years in good health and CMV-seropositive.

V usage is TRBV6-5 and J usage is TRBJ1-6; 7 bases match TRBD1. CDR3 length: 13 amino acids. J was trimmed by 8 bases and V by 9 bases; bases with no gene match: 7. CDR1 and CDR2 (germline): MNHEY, SVGAGI. Written as DNA, the CDR3 is TGTGCCAGGGAGACAGGGAGGCATTCACCCCTCCACTTT. Translating gives CARETGRHSPLHF.

This chain uses TRBV28 with TRBJ2-3; 7 bases line up with TRBD2. Germline V gene sequence: CDR1 MDHEN, CDR2 SYDVKM. This CDR3 contains 17 residues. V lost 3 bases to trimming and J lost 3 bases; unmatched junction nucleotides: 12. CDR3: CASSFGRLGRTTDTQYF. The CDR3 DNA sequence: TGTGCCAGCAGTTTCGGGCGGCTCGGGAGGACAACAGATACGCAGTATTTT.

This rearrangement joins TRBV27 to TRBJ2-3; D remains unclear. Trimming left V 0 bases short and J 2 bases short, with 18 bases between. Per germline, CDR1 MNHEY and CDR2 SMNVEV (reference sequence). The CDR3 spans 18 residues. The CDR3 nucleotides are TGTGCCAGCAGTTTATCGCATCCAGCGAGAACTTTCACAGATACGCAGTATTTT. It is translated as CASSLSHPARTFTDTQYF.

The rearrangement joins TRBV7-2 to TRBJ2-7; 8 nucleotides align to TRBD2. V was pared by 1 base and J by 2 bases, with 4 bases of the junction left unmatched. This CDR3 is built from 15 residues. Germline V CDR1 and CDR2: SGHTA, FQGNSA. CDR3 in DNA: TGTGCCAGCAGCTTAGGGGGTAGCGGGGCCTACGAGCAGTACTTC. This gives the protein CASSLGGSGAYEQYF.

The chain joins TRBV6-1 to TRBJ2-5; 7 bases align to TRBD2. CDR3 length equals 16 residues. Germline-derived CDR1 and CDR2 are MNHNS and SASEGT. The trim removed 1 base at V and 5 bases at J, leaving 10 bases unmatched. This CDR3 reads CASSEVREWARETQYF. CDR3 in DNA: TGTGCCAGCAGTGAAGTGCGGGAGTGGGCGCGGGAGACCCAGTACTTC.

This chain uses TRBV6-5 with TRBJ1-1; D ambiguous. Trimming cost V 6 bases and J 5 bases, with 13 bases left between them. The CDR3 is 13 residues long. Germline CDR1 and CDR2: MNHEY and SVGAGI. The CDR3 spells CASSNPRGTEAFF. For the CDR3, the DNA is TGTGCCAGCAGCAACCCACGGGGAACTGAAGCTTTCTTT.

The chain recombines TRBV7-9 with TRBJ2-5, with D uncertain. Trimming shortened V by 5 bases and J by 7 bases, and 8 bases separated the two germline ends. Germline CDR1 SEHNR, CDR2 FQNEAQ (reference sequence). The CDR3 contains 11 residues. The CDR3 reads CASSPLGTQYF. The DNA for the CDR3 is TGTGCCAGCAGCCCGCTAGGGACCCAGTACTTC. Filled out from reference TRBV7-9 and TRBJ2-5, the complete variable domain reads DTGVSQNPRHKITKRGQNVTFRCDPISEHNRLYWYRQTLGQGPEFLTYFQNEAQLEKSRLLSDRFSAERPKGSFSTLEIQRTEQGDSAMYLCASSPLGTQYFGPGTRLLVL.

The V and J genes are TRBV5-1 and TRBJ2-2; 9 bases fit TRBD2. The junction had 10 bases not matched to a gene; V was cut back by 4 bases and J by 0 bases. Germline V gives CDR1 SGHRS, CDR2 YFSETQ. This CDR3 has 18 residues. The DNA of the CDR3 is TGCGCCAGCAGCCCGCGATTGACTAGCGGAGCGAACACCGGGGAGCTGTTTTTT. It translates to CASSPRLTSGANTGELFF.

This chain links TRBV5-1 with TRBJ2-7, with TRBD2 matching 10 bases. Germline CDR1 reads SGHRS; CDR2 reads YFSETQ. CDR3 length: 15 amino acids. Trimming at V came to 0 bases and at J to 3 bases, leaving 3 bases not matched to a gene. The CDR3 bases are TGCGCCAGCAGCTTGGTGGCTAGCGGGAGCTACGAGCAGTACTTC. Its protein product is CASSLVASGSYEQYF.

V is TRBV6-6 and J is TRBJ2-7, with a possible D match to TRBD1 (6 bases). Trimming stripped 8 bases from V and 5 bases from J, with 22 bases between. In germline, CDR1 is MNHNY, CDR2 SVGAGI (reference sequence). The CDR3 is made up of 15 amino acids. The CDR3 nucleotides are TGTGCCAGCTCAAAACCAGGGGTTGGGGCTGACGAGCAGTACTTC. It codes for CASSKPGVGADEQYF.

J is TRBJ2-3 and V is TRBV5-4; the D gene is possibly TRBD2 (5 bases). The germline V gene encodes CDR1 SGHNT and CDR2 YYREEE (reference sequence). The CDR3 contains 17 residues. V was trimmed by 2 bases and J by 2 bases, leaving 18 bases between them. CDR3: CASSLRIGSGNTDTQYF. The CDR3 nucleotides are TGTGCCAGCAGCTTAAGGATCGGCTCCGGGAACACAGATACGCAGTATTTT.

The rearrangement uses TRBV18 and TRBJ2-3; no reliable D call. V lost 3 bases to trimming and J lost 6 bases, with 13 bases between them. Germline V gene lookup returns CDR1 KGHSH and CDR2 LQKENI. This CDR3 contains 14 residues. CDR3 loop: CASSPLGSGDTQYF. In nucleotides, the CDR3 is TGTGCCAGCTCACCCCTCGGGTCCGGGGATACGCAGTATTTT.

The chain joins TRBV21-1 to TRBJ2-3; the table calls TRBD1, which could not be checked here. TRBV21-1 is a recognized pseudogene. The CDR3 sequence is 15 residues long. For the CDR3, the DNA is TGTGCCAGCCGCCACGGAGGGCAGGGGGCAGATACGCAGTATTTT. This encodes CASRHGGQGADTQYF.

The chain combines TRBV19 with TRBJ2-4; 7 bases match TRBD1. In germline, CDR1 is LNHDA, CDR2 SQIVND (reference sequence). J lost 6 bases, V lost 6 bases, and 2 bases had no gene match. CDR3 size: 12 residues. Here the CDR3 reads CASRGDRNIQYF. The DNA for the CDR3 is TGTGCCAGTAGGGGGGACAGAAACATTCAGTACTTC.

The chain employs TRBV10-3 and TRBJ2-7; 8 bases agree with TRBD1. V trimming: 0 bases; J trimming: 2 bases; junction bases outside the gene matches: 3. The CDR3 runs 15 residues. Per the germline V gene, CDR1 is ENHRY and CDR2 is SYGVKD. The DNA for the CDR3 is TGTGCCATCAGTGAGTCGGGGACAGGTCCCTACGAGCAGTACTTC. It is translated as CAISESGTGPYEQYF.

The genes are TRBV6-1 and TRBJ1-1; perhaps TRBD1 as D (5 bases). The CDR3 is 13 residues long. Germline V lookup: CDR1 MNHNS, CDR2 SASEGT. V shed 8 bases and J shed 2 bases, with 12 bases lying between them. The CDR3 DNA reads as TGTGCCAGCGGACGGACAATAAACACTGAAGCTTTCTTT. This translates into CASGRTINTEAFF.

The chain joins TRBV11-2 to TRBJ2-7, with 8 bases that match TRBD1. The CDR3 has 12 residues. Germline loops: CDR1 SGHAT, CDR2 FQNNGV. Trimming took 5 bases from V and 6 from J; bases not matched to a gene: 3. CDR3 sequence: CASSTDRVEQYF. CDR3 in DNA: TGTGCCAGCAGCACGGACAGGGTCGAGCAGTACTTC.

This chain joins TRBV7-6 and TRBJ2-1; TRBD2 aligns across 10 bases. The CDR3 has 15 residues. V shed 5 bases and J 4 bases; nucleotides not matched to a gene: 5. The germline V gene encodes CDR1 SGHVS and CDR2 FNYEAQ. The CDR3 DNA is TGTGCCAGCAGCCGGACTAGCGGAAGATACAATGAGCAGTTCTTC. Translation gives CASSRTSGRYNEQFF.

This rearrangement joins TRBV4-2 to TRBJ2-2, with 8 bases that match TRBD1. V gave up 4 bases and J gave up 2 bases; unmatched junction bases: 6. The CDR3 has 16 amino acids. Germline V gene sequence: CDR1 LGHNA, CDR2 YNFKEQ. CDR3 coding DNA: TGTGCCAGCAGCCCCCAGGGGGCGGGCAACACCGGGGAGCTGTTTTTT. Its protein product is CASSPQGAGNTGELFF.

The chain carries TRBV5-1 and TRBJ2-5, with 9 bases lining up with TRBD2. The germline gives CDR1 SGHRS, CDR2 YFSETQ. V trimming: 8 bases; J trimming: 1 base; junction bases outside the gene matches: 6. The length of the CDR3 is 14 residues. The CDR3 loop is CASVASGIQETQYF. The CDR3 bases are TGCGCCAGTGTGGCTAGCGGGATCCAAGAGACCCAGTACTTC.

The rearrangement joins TRBV11-2 to TRBJ2-7; maybe TRBD1 (6 bases). Trimming took off 5 bases at V and 4 bases at J, with 9 bases between the two ends. Germline V gene lookup returns CDR1 SGHAT and CDR2 FQNNGV. CDR3 length: 12 amino acids. The CDR3 DNA follows: TGTGCCAGCAGCAATACAGGGTACGAGCAGTACTTC. This sequence encodes CASSNTGYEQYF. The full variable domain, with the rest looked up from reference TRBV11-2 and TRBJ2-7, is EAGVAQSPRYKIIEKRQSVAFWCNPISGHATLYWYQQILGQGPKLLIQFQNNGVVDDSQLPKDRFSAERLKGVDSTLKIQPAKLEDSAVYLCASSNTGYEQYFGPGTRLTVT.